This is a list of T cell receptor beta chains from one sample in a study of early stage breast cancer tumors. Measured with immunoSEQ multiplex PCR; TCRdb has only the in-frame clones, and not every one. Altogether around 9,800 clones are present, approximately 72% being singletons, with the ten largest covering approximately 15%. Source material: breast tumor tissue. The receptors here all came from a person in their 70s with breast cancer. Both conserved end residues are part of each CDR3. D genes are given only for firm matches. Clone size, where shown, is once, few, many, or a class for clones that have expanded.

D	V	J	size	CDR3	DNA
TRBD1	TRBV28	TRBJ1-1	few	CASSLTGVWGEAFF	TGTGCCAGCAGCCTTACAGGGGTATGGGGTGAAGCTTTCTTT
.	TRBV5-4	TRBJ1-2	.	CASSRRAGYFGYGYTF	TGTGCCAGCAGCCGAAGGGCAGGGTATTTCGGATATGGCTACACCTTC
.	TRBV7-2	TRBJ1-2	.	CASSPGQFNYGYTF	TGTGCCAGCAGCCCCGGACAGTTTAACTATGGCTACACCTTC
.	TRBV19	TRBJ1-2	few	CASRSDRHGYTF	TGTGCCAGTAGGAGTGACAGGCATGGCTACACCTTC
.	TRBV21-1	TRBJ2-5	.	CASSKVGRGGQETQYF	TGTGCCAGCAGCAAAGTTGGCAGGGGAGGGCAAGAGACCCAGTACTTC
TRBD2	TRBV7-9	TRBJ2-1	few	CASSLGVGGNEQFF	TGTGCCAGCAGCTTAGGGGTGGGAGGGAATGAGCAGTTCTTC
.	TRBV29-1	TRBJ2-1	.	CSAPTSGNEQFF	TGCAGCGCCCCCACTTCGGGTAATGAGCAGTTCTTC
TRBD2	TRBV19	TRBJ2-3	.	CASSLGSGASTDTQYF	TGTGCCAGTAGTTTAGGGAGCGGGGCCAGCACAGATACGCAGTATTTT
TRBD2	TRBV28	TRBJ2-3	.	CASSFPSGSTTDTQYF	TGTGCCAGCAGTTTTCCTAGCGGGAGTACCACAGATACGCAGTATTTT
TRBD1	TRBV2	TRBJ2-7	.	CASSEGDRTYEQYF	TGTGCCAGCAGTGAAGGGGACAGGACCTACGAGCAGTACTTC
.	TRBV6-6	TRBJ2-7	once	CASSRGSYEQYF	TGTGCCAGCAGTAGGGGGTCCTACGAGCAGTACTTC
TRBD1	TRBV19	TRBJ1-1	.	CASSRDRFTGDTEAFF	TGTGCCAGTAGTCGGGACAGGTTCACCGGGGACACTGAAGCTTTCTTT
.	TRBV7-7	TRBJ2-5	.	CASSLGGGAETQYF	TGTGCTAGCAGCTTAGGTGGGGGGGCTGAGACCCAGTACTTC
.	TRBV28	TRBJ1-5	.	CASRTGSVGNQPQHF	TGTGCCAGCAGAACAGGGAGCGTCGGCAATCAGCCCCAGCATTTT
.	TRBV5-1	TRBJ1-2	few	CASSPVQGYGYTF	TGCGCCAGCAGCCCTGTACAGGGTTATGGCTACACCTTC
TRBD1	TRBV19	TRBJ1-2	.	CASSIDWDRGLSGYTF	TGTGCCAGTAGTATAGATTGGGACAGGGGATTGAGTGGCTACACCTTC
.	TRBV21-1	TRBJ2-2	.	CASSKGSRGLFF	TGTGCCAGCAGTAAAGGTAGTCGGGGGCTGTTTTTT